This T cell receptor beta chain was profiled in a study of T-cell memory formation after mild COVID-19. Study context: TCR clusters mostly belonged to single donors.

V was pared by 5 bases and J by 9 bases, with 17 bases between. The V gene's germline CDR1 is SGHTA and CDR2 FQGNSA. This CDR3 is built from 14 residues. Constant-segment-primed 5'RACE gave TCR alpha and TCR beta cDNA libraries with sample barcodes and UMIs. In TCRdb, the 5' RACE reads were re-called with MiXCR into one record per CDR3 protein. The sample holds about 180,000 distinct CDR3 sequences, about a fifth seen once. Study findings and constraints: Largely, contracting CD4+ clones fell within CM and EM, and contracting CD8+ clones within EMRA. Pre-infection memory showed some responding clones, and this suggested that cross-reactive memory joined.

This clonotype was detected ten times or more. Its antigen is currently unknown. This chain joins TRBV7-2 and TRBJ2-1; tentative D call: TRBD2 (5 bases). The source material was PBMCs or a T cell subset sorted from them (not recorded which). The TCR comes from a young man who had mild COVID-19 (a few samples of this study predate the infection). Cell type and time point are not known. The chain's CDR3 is CASSPDGVRGEQFF. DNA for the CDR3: TGTGCCAGCAGCCCAGACGGGGTACGAGGTGAGCAGTTCTTC.